The entry that follows covers one T cell receptor (beta chain) sequence. The data were obtained in a study of blood T cell repertoires in COVID-19. The overall study: COVID-19 samples, acute and convalescent, were from the United States, Italy and Spain. T cells, B-cell-depleted T cells, or PBMCs supplied cDNA or gDNA.

Authors' methods: Cell counts per sample came from amplifying reference gene primers. Generated by immunoSEQ multiplex PCR, the TCRdb table keeps only in-frame clones and is missing some. V and J calls and clone size are those listed in that table; D and trimming were worked out from the DNA. The sample includes around 100,000 clones, roughly 80% of them seen just once. This CDR3 is built from 16 residues. Trimming cost V 5 bases and J 7 bases; bases outside gene matches: 10. Per the germline V gene, CDR1 is SGHAT and CDR2 is FQNNGV. The V gene is TRBV11-2, the J gene TRBJ1-3; TRBD1 matches at 11 bases. Specimen: peripheral blood. This sequence was found in a man in his sixties or seventies with active or convalescent COVID-19. The CDR3 nucleotides are TGTGCCAGCAGCGGTCCCGGGACAGGGGGGAAGAACACCATATATTTT. Its protein is CASSGPGTGGKNTIYF.